The T cell receptor beta chain under discussion was sequenced for a study of blood T cell repertoires in COVID-19. Overall study: The cDNA or gDNA used as material had been derived from T cells, B-cell-depleted T cells, or PBMCs.

V trimming: 0 bases; J trimming: 2 bases; junction bases outside the gene matches: 1. The CDR3 totals 15 residues. The germline V gene has CDR1 SGHNT and CDR2 YYREEE (reference sequence). Sequencing was performed with immunoSEQ multiplex PCR; in TCRdb, only in-frame clones are kept and a portion is missing. The sample lists about 300,000 clones; 70% to 90% were seen once. The sample comprised peripheral blood. The TCR sequence derives from a woman aged 25-40 years who had recovered from COVID-19. The chain has TRBV5-4 and TRBJ2-3; TRBD2 matches 9 bases. The CDR3 DNA reads TGTGCCAGCAGCTTGGGACTAGCGGTCACAGATACGCAGTATTTT. Amino acid sequence: CASSLGLAVTDTQYF.